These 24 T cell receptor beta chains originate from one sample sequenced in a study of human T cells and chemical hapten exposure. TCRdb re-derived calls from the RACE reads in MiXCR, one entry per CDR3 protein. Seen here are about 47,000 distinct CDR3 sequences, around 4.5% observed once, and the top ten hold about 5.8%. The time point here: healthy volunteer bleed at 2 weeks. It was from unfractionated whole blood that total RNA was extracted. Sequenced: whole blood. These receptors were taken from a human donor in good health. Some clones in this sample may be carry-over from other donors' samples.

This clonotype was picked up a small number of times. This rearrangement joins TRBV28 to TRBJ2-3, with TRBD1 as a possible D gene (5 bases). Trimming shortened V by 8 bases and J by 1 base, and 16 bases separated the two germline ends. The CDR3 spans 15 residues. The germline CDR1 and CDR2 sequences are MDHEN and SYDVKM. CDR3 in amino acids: CASEKGRVRTDTQYF. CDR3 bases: TGTGCCAGCGAAAAAGGCAGGGTACGCACAGATACGCAGTATTTT. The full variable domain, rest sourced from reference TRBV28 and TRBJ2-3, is DVKVTQSSRYLVKRTGEKVFLECVQDMDHENMFWYRQDPGLGLRLIYFSYDVKMKEKGDIPEGYSVSREKKERFSLILESASTNQTSMYLCASEKGRVRTDTQYFGPGTRLTVL.

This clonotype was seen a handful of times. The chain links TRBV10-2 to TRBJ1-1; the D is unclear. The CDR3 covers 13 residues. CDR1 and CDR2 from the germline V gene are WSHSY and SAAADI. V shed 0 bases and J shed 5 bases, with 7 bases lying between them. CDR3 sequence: CASSESSGTEAFF. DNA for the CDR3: TGCGCCAGCAGTGAGTCGAGTGGGACTGAAGCTTTCTTT.

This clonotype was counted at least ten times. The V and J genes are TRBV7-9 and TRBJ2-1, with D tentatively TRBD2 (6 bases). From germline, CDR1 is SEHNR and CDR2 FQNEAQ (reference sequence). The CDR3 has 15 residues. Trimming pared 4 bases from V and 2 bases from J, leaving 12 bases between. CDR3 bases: TGTGCCAGCAGCTCATGGGGAGGTCCCTACAATGAGCAGTTCTTC. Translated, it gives CASSSWGGPYNEQFF.

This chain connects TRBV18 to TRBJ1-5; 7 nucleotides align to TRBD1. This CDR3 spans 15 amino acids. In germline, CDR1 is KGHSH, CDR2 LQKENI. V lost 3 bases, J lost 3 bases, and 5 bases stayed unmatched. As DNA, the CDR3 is TGTGCCAGCTCACCCCGGACAGGACCCAATCAGCCCCAGCATTTT. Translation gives CASSPRTGPNQPQHF.

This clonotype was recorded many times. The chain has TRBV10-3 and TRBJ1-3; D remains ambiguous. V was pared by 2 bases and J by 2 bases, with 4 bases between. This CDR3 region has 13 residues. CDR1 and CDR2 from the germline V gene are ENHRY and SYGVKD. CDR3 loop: CAISETAGNTIYF. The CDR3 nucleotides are TGTGCCATCAGTGAGACAGCTGGAAACACCATATATTTT.

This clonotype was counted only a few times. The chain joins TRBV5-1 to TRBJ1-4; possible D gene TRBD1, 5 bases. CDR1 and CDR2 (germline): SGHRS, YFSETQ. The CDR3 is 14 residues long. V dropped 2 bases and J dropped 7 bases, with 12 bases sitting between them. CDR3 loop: CASSFTGPGEKLFF. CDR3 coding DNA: TGCGCCAGCAGCTTTACAGGACCCGGTGAAAAACTGTTTTTT. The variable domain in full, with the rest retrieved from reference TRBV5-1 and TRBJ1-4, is KAGVTQTPRYLIKTRGQQVTLSCSPISGHRSVSWYQQTPGQGLQFLFEYFSETQRNKGNFPGRFSGRQFSNSRSEMNVSTLELGDSALYLCASSFTGPGEKLFFGSGTQLSVL.

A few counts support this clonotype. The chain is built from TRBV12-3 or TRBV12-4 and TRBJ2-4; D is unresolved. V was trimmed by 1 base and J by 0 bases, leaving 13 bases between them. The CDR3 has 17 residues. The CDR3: CASSLGRRALAKNIQYF. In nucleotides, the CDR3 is TGTGCCAGCAGTTTAGGCCGTCGGGCCTTAGCCAAAAACATTCAGTACTTC.

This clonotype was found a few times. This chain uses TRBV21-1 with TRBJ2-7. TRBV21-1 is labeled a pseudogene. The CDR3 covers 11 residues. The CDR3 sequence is CASSPGSEQYF. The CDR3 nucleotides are TGTGCCAGCAGCCCAGGTTCCGAGCAGTACTTC.

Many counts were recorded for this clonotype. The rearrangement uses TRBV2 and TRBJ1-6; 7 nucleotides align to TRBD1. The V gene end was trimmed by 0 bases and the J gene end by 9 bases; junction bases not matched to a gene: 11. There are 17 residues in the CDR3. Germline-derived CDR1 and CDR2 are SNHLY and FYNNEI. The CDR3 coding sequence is TGTGCCAGCAGTGAAGCGCTTCGTCGCAGGGGGGCTTCACCCCTCCACTTT. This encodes CASSEALRRRGASPLHF.

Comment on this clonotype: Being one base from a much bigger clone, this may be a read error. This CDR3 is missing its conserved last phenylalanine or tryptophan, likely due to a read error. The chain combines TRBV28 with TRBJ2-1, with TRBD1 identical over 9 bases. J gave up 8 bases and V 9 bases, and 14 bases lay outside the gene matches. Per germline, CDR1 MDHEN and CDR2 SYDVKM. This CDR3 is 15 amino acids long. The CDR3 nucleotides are TGTGCCAGTCTCTTCTCGGGACAGGGAGCTGATGAGCAGTTCGTC. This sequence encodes CASLFSGQGADEQFV.

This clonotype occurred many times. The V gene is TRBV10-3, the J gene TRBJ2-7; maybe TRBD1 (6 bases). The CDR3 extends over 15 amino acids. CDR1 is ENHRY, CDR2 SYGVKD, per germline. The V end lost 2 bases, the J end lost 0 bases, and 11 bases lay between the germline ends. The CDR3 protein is CAISEPWDNSYEQYF. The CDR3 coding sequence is TGTGCCATCAGTGAGCCTTGGGACAACTCCTACGAGCAGTACTTC.

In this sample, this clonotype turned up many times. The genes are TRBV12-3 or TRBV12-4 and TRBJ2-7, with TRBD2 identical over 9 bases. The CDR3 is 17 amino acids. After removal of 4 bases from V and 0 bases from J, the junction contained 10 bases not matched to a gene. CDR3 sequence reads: CASSSLTGTSSSYEQYF. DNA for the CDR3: TGTGCCAGCAGTTCGCTAACCGGGACTAGCAGCTCCTACGAGCAGTACTTC.

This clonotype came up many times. In nucleotides, the CDR3 is TGCAGTGCTAGCGTCGGGGGGGATACGCAGTATTTT. Amino acid sequence: CSASVGGDTQYF. This chain links TRBV20-1 with TRBJ2-3; 7 nucleotides align to TRBD2. The length of the CDR3 is 12 residues. Trimming at V came to 3 bases and at J to 6 bases, leaving 3 bases not matched to a gene. Germline V gene sequence: CDR1 DFQATT, CDR2 SNEGSKA (reference sequence).

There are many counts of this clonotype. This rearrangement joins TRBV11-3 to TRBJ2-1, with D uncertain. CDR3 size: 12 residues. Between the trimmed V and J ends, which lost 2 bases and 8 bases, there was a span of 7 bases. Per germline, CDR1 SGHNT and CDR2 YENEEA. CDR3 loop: CASSLSVHEQFF. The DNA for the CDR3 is TGTGCCAGCAGCTTATCAGTGCATGAGCAGTTCTTC.

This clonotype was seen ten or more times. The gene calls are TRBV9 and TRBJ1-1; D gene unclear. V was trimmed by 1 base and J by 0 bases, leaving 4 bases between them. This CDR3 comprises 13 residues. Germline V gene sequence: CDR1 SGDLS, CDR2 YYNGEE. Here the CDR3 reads CASSVTVNTEAFF. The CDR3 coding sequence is TGTGCCAGCAGCGTAACAGTGAACACTGAAGCTTTCTTT.

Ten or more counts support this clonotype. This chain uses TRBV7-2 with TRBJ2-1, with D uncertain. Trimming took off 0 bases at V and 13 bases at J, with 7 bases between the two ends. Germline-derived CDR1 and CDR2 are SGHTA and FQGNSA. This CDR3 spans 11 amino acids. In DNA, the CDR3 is TGTGCCAGCAGCTTAGCCCTAGTCCAGTTCTTC. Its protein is CASSLALVQFF.

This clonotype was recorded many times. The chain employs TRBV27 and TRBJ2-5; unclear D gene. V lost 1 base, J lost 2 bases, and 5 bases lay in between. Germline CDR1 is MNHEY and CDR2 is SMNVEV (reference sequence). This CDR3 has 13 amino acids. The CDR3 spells CASSLYQQETQYF. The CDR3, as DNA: TGTGCCAGCAGTTTATACCAGCAAGAGACCCAGTACTTC.

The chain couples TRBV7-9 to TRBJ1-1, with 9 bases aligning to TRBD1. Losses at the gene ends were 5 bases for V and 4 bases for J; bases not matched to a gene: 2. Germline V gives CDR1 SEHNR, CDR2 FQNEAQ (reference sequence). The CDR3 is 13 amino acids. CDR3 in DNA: TGTGCCAGCAGCACAGGGGGCCGCACTGAAGCTTTCTTT. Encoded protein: CASSTGGRTEAFF.

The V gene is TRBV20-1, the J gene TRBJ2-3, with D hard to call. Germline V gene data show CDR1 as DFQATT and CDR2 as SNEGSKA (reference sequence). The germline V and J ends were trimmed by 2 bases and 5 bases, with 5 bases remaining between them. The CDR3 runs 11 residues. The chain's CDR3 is CSARLGDTQYF. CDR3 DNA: TGCAGTGCTAGACTGGGAGATACGCAGTATTTT.

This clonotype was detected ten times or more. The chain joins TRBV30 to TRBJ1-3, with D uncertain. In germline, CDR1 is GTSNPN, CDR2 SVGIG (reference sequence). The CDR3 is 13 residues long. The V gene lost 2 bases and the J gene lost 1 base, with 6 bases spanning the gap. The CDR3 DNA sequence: TGTGCCTGGAGTCTCGGGTCTGGAAACACCATATATTTT. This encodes CAWSLGSGNTIYF. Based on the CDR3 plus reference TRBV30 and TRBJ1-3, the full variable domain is SQTIHQWPATLVQPVGSPLSLECTVEGTSNPNLYWYRQAAGRGLQLLFYSVGIGQISSEVPQNLSASRPQDRQFILSSKKLLLSDSGFYLCAWSLGSGNTIYFGEGSWLTVV.

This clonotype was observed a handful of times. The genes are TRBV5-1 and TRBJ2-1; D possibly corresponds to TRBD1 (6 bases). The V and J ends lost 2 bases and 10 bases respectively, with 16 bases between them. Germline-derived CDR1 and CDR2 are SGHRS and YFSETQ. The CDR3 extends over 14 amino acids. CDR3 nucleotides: TGCGCCAGCAGCTTAGGCAGGGGTCCGGGAGAGCAGTTCTTC. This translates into CASSLGRGPGEQFF.

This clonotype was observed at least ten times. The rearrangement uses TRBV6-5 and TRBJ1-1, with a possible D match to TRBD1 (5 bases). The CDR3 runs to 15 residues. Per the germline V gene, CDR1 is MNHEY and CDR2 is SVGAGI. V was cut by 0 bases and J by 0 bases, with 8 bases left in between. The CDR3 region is CASSYSWTLNTEAFF. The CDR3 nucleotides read TGTGCCAGCAGTTACTCGTGGACATTGAACACTGAAGCTTTCTTT.

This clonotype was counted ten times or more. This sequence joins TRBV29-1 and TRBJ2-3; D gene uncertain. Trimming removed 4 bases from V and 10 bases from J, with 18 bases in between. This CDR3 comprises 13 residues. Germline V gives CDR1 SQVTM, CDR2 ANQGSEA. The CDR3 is CSVVWADALPQYF. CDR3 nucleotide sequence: TGCAGCGTTGTGTGGGCGGACGCCCTCCCGCAGTATTTT.

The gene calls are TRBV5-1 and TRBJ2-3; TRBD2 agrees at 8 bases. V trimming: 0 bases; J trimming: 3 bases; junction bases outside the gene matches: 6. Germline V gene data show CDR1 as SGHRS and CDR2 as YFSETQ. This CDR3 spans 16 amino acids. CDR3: CASSLEYGGATDTQYF. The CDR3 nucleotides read TGCGCCAGCAGCTTGGAATACGGGGGGGCGACAGATACGCAGTATTTT. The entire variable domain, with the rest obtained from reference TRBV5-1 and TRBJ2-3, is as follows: KAGVTQTPRYLIKTRGQQVTLSCSPISGHRSVSWYQQTPGQGLQFLFEYFSETQRNKGNFPGRFSGRQFSNSRSEMNVSTLELGDSALYLCASSLEYGGATDTQYFGPGTRLTVL.